A single sample is the source of the 5 T cell receptor beta chains below, sequenced in a study of blood T cell repertoires in COVID-19. Method: immunoSEQ multiplex PCR; TCRdb's copy keeps in-frame clones and lacks some. Found here are about 170,000 clones, roughly 85% of them singletons; the top ten hold around 20%. Sequenced sample: PBMCs or T cells enriched from blood (not recorded which). The receptors here all came from a woman between 70 and 85 years old in a cohort exposed to, infected with or recovered from COVID-19 (not recorded which).

The chain has TRBV7-2 and TRBJ2-7; 12 nucleotides align to TRBD2. The CDR3 sequence is 17 residues long. Germline values: CDR1 SGHTA, CDR2 FQGNSA. With 3 bases clipped from V and 5 bases from J, the junction kept 11 bases outside the gene matches. CDR3 residues: CASSFLTRLAGDNEQYF. The CDR3 region has the DNA TGTGCCAGCAGCTTTTTGACTAGACTAGCGGGAGATAACGAGCAGTACTTC.

This chain uses TRBV27 with TRBJ1-3; no clear D gene. V lost 2 bases to trimming and J lost 3 bases, with 8 bases between them. The CDR3 runs 14 residues. The germline CDR1 and CDR2 sequences are MNHEY and SMNVEV (reference sequence). The CDR3 nucleotides are TGTGCCAGCAGTTTAGCGGGCGGTGGAAACACCATATATTTT. It is translated as CASSLAGGGNTIYF.

The chain is built from TRBV18 and TRBJ1-5, with 7 bases matching TRBD1. The CDR3 contains 15 residues. J was trimmed by 6 bases and V by 2 bases; bases with no gene match: 7. CDR1 and CDR2 from the germline V gene are KGHSH and LQKENI. The DNA for the CDR3 is TGTGCCAGCTCACCAGTCCCAGGGGGAATTCAGCCCCAGCATTTT. Translating gives CASSPVPGGIQPQHF.

The gene calls are TRBV18 and TRBJ2-1, with D perhaps TRBD1 (5 bases). The CDR3 is 15 residues long. Trimming shortened V by 0 bases and J by 8 bases, and 14 bases separated the two germline ends. Germline values: CDR1 KGHSH, CDR2 LQKENI. The CDR3 reads CASSPPLKGMDEQFF. CDR3 bases: TGTGCCAGCTCACCACCTTTGAAGGGGATGGATGAGCAGTTCTTC.

The chain combines TRBV3-1 (or the pseudogene TRBV3-2) with TRBJ1-3; no clear D. The CDR3 sequence is 17 residues long. Germline V gene lookup returns CDR1 LGHDT and CDR2 YNNKEL (reference sequence). The ends were cut back, 1 base at V and 4 bases at J, with 17 bases in the middle. CDR3 protein: CASSQVLTGIRGNTIYF. The CDR3 nucleotides read TGTGCCAGCAGCCAAGTCCTTACGGGTATTCGAGGAAACACCATATATTTT.